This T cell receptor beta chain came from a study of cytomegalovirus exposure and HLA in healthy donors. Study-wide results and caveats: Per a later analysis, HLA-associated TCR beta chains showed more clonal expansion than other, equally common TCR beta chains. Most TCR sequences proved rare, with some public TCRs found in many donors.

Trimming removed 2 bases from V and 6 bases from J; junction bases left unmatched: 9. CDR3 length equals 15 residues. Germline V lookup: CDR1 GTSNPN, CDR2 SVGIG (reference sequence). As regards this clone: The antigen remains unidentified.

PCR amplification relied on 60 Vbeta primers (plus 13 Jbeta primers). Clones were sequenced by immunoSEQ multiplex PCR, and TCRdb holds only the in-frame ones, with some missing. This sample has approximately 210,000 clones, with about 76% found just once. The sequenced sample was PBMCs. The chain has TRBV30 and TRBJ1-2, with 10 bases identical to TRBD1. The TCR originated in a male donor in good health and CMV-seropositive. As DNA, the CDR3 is TGTGCCTGGAGTAAGCGACAGGGGGCAGGTGATGGCTACACCTTC. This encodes CAWSKRQGAGDGYTF.